This entry is about one T cell receptor beta chain. Its antigen remains unidentified. Sequencing targeted expressed TCRB transcripts, as all isolated RNA had been reverse transcribed. Read counts averaged approximately 3.6 million for samples of naive, central memory and regulatory T cells. TCRdb keeps only in-frame clones here, not all; method: immunoSEQ multiplex PCR. The profile shows under 300,000 clones, 14% of them singletons. This entry is derived from a study of beta chain features in type 1 diabetes. Study background: Analysis included around 99,000,000 sorted cells drawn from all samples. Overall study results and limits: All four CD4+ subsets from Type 1 diabetes patients carried moderately but significantly shorter TCRB CDR3s. Because the template was cDNA, high-expressing cells might be over-represented.

The V gene lost 0 bases and the J gene lost 7 bases, with 9 bases spanning the gap. Germline V gene lookup returns CDR1 MNHEY and CDR2 SMNVEV (reference sequence). CDR3 size: 13 residues. CD4+ naive, central memory, regulatory and stem cell-like memory cells were sorted via CD45RO/CCR7/CD25/CD127/CD95/CD27. The material sequenced was naive CD4+ T cells from blood. The TCR sequence derives from a man aged 25-40 years with type 1 diabetes. The chain is built from TRBV27 and TRBJ1-1; D gene unclear. CDR3 protein: CASSLSNSVEAFF. The CDR3 DNA reads as TGTGCCAGCAGTTTATCAAATTCCGTTGAAGCTTTCTTT.